The 13 T cell receptor beta chains reported below all come from one sample, sequenced in a study of beta chain features in type 1 diabetes. Reverse transcription of all isolated RNA meant that expressed TCRB transcripts were sequenced. Profiling relied on immunoSEQ multiplex PCR, and the TCRdb table lists in-frame clones only, not all of them. The repertoire holds about 180,000 clones, less than 15% seen once, with 0.62% in the top ten. The specimen was central memory CD4+ T cells from blood. The receptors were gathered from a woman aged 18-29 years in good health.

The V and J genes are TRBV5-4 and TRBJ2-7, with 9 bases matching TRBD2. Germline loops: CDR1 SGHNT, CDR2 YYREEE (reference sequence). V lost 3 bases, J lost 0 bases, and 4 bases stayed unmatched. The CDR3 runs to 15 residues. CDR3: CASSYSGRGSYEQYF. CDR3 nucleotides: TGTGCCAGCAGCTATAGCGGGAGAGGCTCCTACGAGCAGTACTTC.

This chain links TRBV5-4 with TRBJ2-1; maybe TRBD2 (5 bases). The germline V gene encodes CDR1 SGHNT and CDR2 YYREEE (reference sequence). Trimming took off 6 bases at V and 7 bases at J, with 23 bases between the two ends. CDR3 size: 16 residues. The CDR3 is CASTTGLSPLWNEQFF. Here the CDR3 DNA reads TGTGCCAGCACCACCGGACTTAGCCCGTTGTGGAATGAGCAGTTCTTC.

A few counts support this clone. The rearrangement links TRBV2 to TRBJ1-1; a possible D gene is TRBD1 (5 bases). This CDR3 is built from 14 residues. Trimming pared 4 bases from V and 0 bases from J, leaving 9 bases between. Germline values: CDR1 SNHLY, CDR2 FYNNEI. CDR3 in amino acids: CASSVNRMNTEAFF. The CDR3 nucleotides read TGTGCCAGCAGTGTAAACAGGATGAACACTGAAGCTTTCTTT.

This clone occurred a few times. The genes are TRBV7-9 and TRBJ1-1, with 8 bases matching TRBD1. CDR1 and CDR2 from the germline V gene are SEHNR and FQNEAQ (reference sequence). J was trimmed by 1 base and V by 3 bases; bases with no gene match: 4. This CDR3 is built from 15 residues. The CDR3 nucleotides read TGTGCCAGCAGCTTGTCGACAGGGGCGAACACTGAAGCTTTCTTT. Translated: CASSLSTGANTEAFF.

This clone occurred a few times. V is TRBV6-5 and J is TRBJ1-5; D ambiguous. The germline V gene encodes CDR1 MNHEY and CDR2 SVGAGI. CDR3 length: 15 amino acids. V was shortened by 6 bases and J by 4 bases, with 16 bases between the two germline ends. The CDR3 bases are TGTGCCAGCAGCCTAGTAAGCGGTGGGAATCAGCCCCAGCATTTT. Translated: CASSLVSGGNQPQHF.

The chain couples TRBV4-1 to TRBJ2-5; 9 bases match TRBD1. The CDR3 loop spans 15 amino acids. The trim removed 1 base at V and 2 bases at J, leaving 2 bases unmatched. Germline V gene sequence: CDR1 MGHRA, CDR2 YSYEKL. The CDR3 protein is CASSQGDRGQETQYF. Here the CDR3 DNA reads TGCGCCAGCAGCCAAGGCGACAGGGGGCAAGAGACCCAGTACTTC.

This clone was detected a few times. The chain links TRBV7-2 to TRBJ2-7; 10 positions match TRBD1. Germline values: CDR1 SGHTA, CDR2 FQGNSA. J was trimmed by 2 bases and V by 6 bases; bases with no gene match: 7. This CDR3 comprises 15 residues. CDR3 coding DNA: TGTGCCAGCAGTATCCTCGGACAGGGGGCCTACGAGCAGTACTTC. Its protein product is CASSILGQGAYEQYF.

This clone was observed a few times. The chain carries TRBV2 and TRBJ1-2, with 8 nucleotides matching TRBD1. V lost 6 bases and J lost 6; bases outside the gene matches: 3. Germline loops: CDR1 SNHLY, CDR2 FYNNEI. CDR3 length: 12 amino acids. This chain's CDR3 is CASRQGEDGYTF. DNA for the CDR3: TGTGCCAGCAGACAGGGGGAGGATGGCTACACCTTC. Looking up the rest from reference TRBV2 and TRBJ1-2 gives the full variable domain: EPEVTQTPSHQVTQMGQEVILRCVPISNHLYFYWYRQILGQKVEFLVSFYNNEISEKSEIFDDQFSVERPDGSNFTLKIRSTKLEDSAMYFCASRQGEDGYTFGSGTRLTVV.

The table lists this clone with a few counts. The chain couples TRBV7-2 to TRBJ2-4; 7 bases align to TRBD2. Germline CDR1 and CDR2: SGHTA and FQGNSA. CDR3 length equals 13 residues. V gave up 5 bases and J gave up 6 bases; unmatched junction bases: 4. DNA of the CDR3: TGTGCCAGCAGCCGGGACTACGCAAACATTCAGTACTTC. Protein sequence: CASSRDYANIQYF.

A few counts support this clone. The CDR3 spells CASSVKPGGYGYTF. CDR3 coding DNA: TGTGCCAGCAGTGTTAAACCCGGCGGCTATGGCTACACCTTC. This chain links TRBV27 with TRBJ1-2; no reliable D call. The CDR3 spans 14 residues. Trimming cost V 5 bases and J 4 bases, with 14 bases left between them. The germline CDR1 and CDR2 sequences are MNHEY and SMNVEV (reference sequence).

The V call is TRBV11-1, the J call TRBJ2-1, with 16 bases aligning to TRBD2. Germline loops: CDR1 SGHAT, CDR2 FQDESV (reference sequence). The CDR3 has 16 residues. V was pared by 0 bases and J by 8 bases, with 1 base of the junction left unmatched. Written as DNA, the CDR3 is TGTGCCAGCAGCTTAGCCGGGACTAGCGGGAGGGATGAGCAGTTCTTC. As protein: CASSLAGTSGRDEQFF.

V usage is TRBV10-3 and J usage is TRBJ1-5; 8 nucleotides agree with TRBD1. Trimming removed 7 bases from V and 5 bases from J; junction bases left unmatched: 4. The CDR3 contains 13 residues. CDR1 is ENHRY and CDR2 is SYGVKD in the germline V gene. CDR3: CAIKDRVDQPQHF. CDR3 in DNA: TGTGCCATCAAGGACAGGGTAGATCAGCCCCAGCATTTT.

This clone was seen ten or more times. The chain joins TRBV6-5 to TRBJ2-5; 10 bases align to TRBD2. The CDR3 is 15 residues long. Germline lookup yields CDR1 MNHEY and CDR2 SVGAGI. V dropped 10 bases and J dropped 7; count of bases not matched to a gene: 15. The CDR3 sequence: CATLGTSDIQWTQYF. CDR3 DNA: TGTGCCACTCTCGGGACTAGCGACATCCAATGGACCCAGTACTTC.